Following are 14 T cell receptor beta chains from one sample sequenced in a study of cytomegalovirus exposure and HLA in healthy donors. In the PCR, 60 Vbeta and 13 Jbeta primers were used. Repertoires were generated with immunoSEQ multiplex PCR, while TCRdb's copy carries only in-frame clones and drops some. In the table there are over 100,000 clones, 75% to 85% of which are singletons. Source material: PBMCs. The receptors were sampled from a woman under 30 in good health and CMV-seropositive.

The chain joins TRBV6-1 to TRBJ1-1; D is uncertain. The CDR3 contains 14 residues. With 1 base removed from V and 0 bases from J, the gap between germline ends came to 6 bases. CDR1 MNHNS and CDR2 SASEGT come from the germline V gene. The CDR3 sequence: CASSEGSMNTEAFF. In nucleotides, the CDR3 is TGTGCCAGCAGTGAAGGAAGCATGAACACTGAAGCTTTCTTT.

The genes are TRBV9 and TRBJ1-2; 11 bases are a match to TRBD1. With 0 bases clipped from V and 4 bases from J, the junction kept 2 bases outside the gene matches. The CDR3 contains 15 residues. CDR1 is SGDLS, CDR2 YYNGEE, per germline. CDR3 sequence reads: CASSVVGTGGYGYTF. The CDR3 coding sequence is TGTGCCAGCAGCGTAGTGGGGACAGGGGGCTATGGCTACACCTTC.

This clone was found a few times. The V call is TRBV7-9, the J call TRBJ1-2, with D perhaps TRBD1 (5 bases). This CDR3 has 13 residues. Looked up from germline, CDR1 is SEHNR and CDR2 is FQNEAQ (reference sequence). Trimming shortened V by 5 bases and J by 5 bases, and 12 bases separated the two germline ends. The CDR3, as DNA: TGTGCCAGCAGCCCCAGGGCAGATTATGGCTACACCTTC. This translates into CASSPRADYGYTF.

The J gene is TRBJ2-2, the V gene TRBV5-4; 14 bases line up with TRBD2. CDR1 is SGHNT, CDR2 YYREEE, per germline (reference sequence). The CDR3 has 16 amino acids. V lost 4 bases, J lost 4 bases, and 3 bases stayed unmatched. The DNA for the CDR3 is TGTGCCAGCAGCATGGGACTAGCGGGGGTCACCGGGGAGCTGTTTTTT. Translated, it gives CASSMGLAGVTGELFF.

The chain is built from TRBV5-4 and TRBJ1-5; D gene unclear. V lost 2 bases and J lost 6, with 6 bases in between. The CDR3 is 12 residues long. In germline, CDR1 is SGHNT, CDR2 YYREEE (reference sequence). Here the CDR3 DNA reads TGTGCCAGCAGCTTCGCAGGTCAGCCCCAGCATTTT. Its protein is CASSFAGQPQHF.

This chain links TRBV13 with TRBJ2-2; weak D call: TRBD2 (6 bases). Per the germline V gene, CDR1 is PRHDT and CDR2 is FYEKMQ (reference sequence). The CDR3 is 17 residues long. V was trimmed by 4 bases and J by 1 base, leaving 16 bases between them. In DNA form, the CDR3 reads TGTGCCAGCAGCTCGGAGGGAGACAAGGGGAACACCGGGGAGCTGTTTTTT. It encodes CASSSEGDKGNTGELFF.

Here the CDR3 reads CASRPTGPYEQYF. The CDR3 region has the DNA TGTGCCAGCAGACCTACAGGGCCCTACGAGCAGTACTTC. The V gene is TRBV27, the J gene TRBJ2-7, with a weak D call TRBD1 (6 bases). Between the trimmed V and J ends, which lost 6 bases and 2 bases, there was a span of 11 bases. The CDR3 runs 13 residues. CDR1 MNHEY and CDR2 SMNVEV come from the germline V gene (reference sequence).

The V gene is TRBV27, the J gene TRBJ2-2; tentatively, D is TRBD2 (6 bases). From germline, CDR1 is MNHEY and CDR2 SMNVEV (reference sequence). CDR3 size: 14 residues. Trimming removed 5 bases at V and 12 bases at J, with 19 bases between. The CDR3 here is CASSVQGLAGKLFF. The CDR3 DNA follows: TGTGCCAGCAGTGTTCAGGGATTGGCGGGGAAGCTGTTTTTT.

V is TRBV4-1 and J is TRBJ1-2, with 11 bases aligning to TRBD1. Germline values: CDR1 MGHRA, CDR2 YSYEKL. The CDR3 has 16 residues. V lost 4 bases to trimming and J lost 0 bases; unmatched junction nucleotides: 4. The CDR3 loop reads CASSLGQGGANYGYTF. In DNA form, the CDR3 reads TGCGCCAGCAGCCTGGGACAGGGGGGAGCTAACTATGGCTACACCTTC.

This rearrangement joins TRBV6-5 to TRBJ1-3, with 7 positions matching TRBD1. V was pared by 4 bases and J by 4 bases, with 7 bases of the junction left unmatched. CDR3 length: 15 residues. Looked up from germline, CDR1 is MNHEY and CDR2 is SVGAGI. CDR3 DNA sequence: TGTGCCAGCAGTTCCAACACAGGGGACGGAAACACCATATATTTT. Its protein is CASSSNTGDGNTIYF.

In its sample, this clone was seen a few times. This chain connects TRBV11-2 to TRBJ2-5, with 8 positions matching TRBD2. Trimming removed 2 bases from V and 4 bases from J; junction bases left unmatched: 0. In germline, CDR1 is SGHAT, CDR2 FQNNGV. The CDR3 extends over 13 amino acids. The CDR3 region is CASSLTSGETQYF. The DNA of the CDR3 is TGTGCCAGCAGCTTAACTAGCGGAGAGACCCAGTACTTC.

DNA of the CDR3: TGTGCCAGCAGCTTTTCGGAGGGGACCTATGGCTACACCTTC. Protein product: CASSFSEGTYGYTF. This chain links TRBV5-4 with TRBJ1-2; TRBD1 might be the D (5 bases). Trimming shortened V by 2 bases and J by 4 bases, and 12 bases separated the two germline ends. Looked up from germline, CDR1 is SGHNT and CDR2 is YYREEE (reference sequence). The CDR3 has 14 amino acids.

V gene TRBV5-6 combines with J gene TRBJ2-7; the match to TRBD1 covers 7 bases. V shed 3 bases and J 3 bases; nucleotides not matched to a gene: 9. The CDR3 runs 15 residues. Germline V gene data show CDR1 as SGHDT and CDR2 as YYEEEE. DNA for the CDR3: TGTGCCAGCAGCTGGCCCGACAGGGCCCGCTACGAGCAGTACTTC. Translated, it gives CASSWPDRARYEQYF.

This clone was detected once. This chain joins TRBV6-5 and TRBJ1-2, with a tentative D call TRBD1 (6 bases). Germline V gene sequence: CDR1 MNHEY, CDR2 SVGAGI. V gave up 0 bases and J gave up 4 bases, with 12 bases separating them. The CDR3 has 15 residues. The CDR3 DNA reads TGTGCCAGCAGTTACTCCCCCCAGGGGAGCTATGGCTACACCTTC. It yields the protein CASSYSPQGSYGYTF.